The T cell receptor (beta chain) under discussion was sequenced for a study of T cell responses to AZD1222 COVID-19 vaccine. Trimming left V 6 bases short and J 11 bases short, with 13 bases between. The CDR3 consists of 11 residues. Germline V gene lookup returns CDR1 MDHEN and CDR2 SYDVKM. About this clone: Antigen specificity is unknown.

Study-wide results and limits: Targeting of unmutated variant regions was reportedly seen in nearly half of spike-specific TCRs. Vaccine-related CD4 TCRs covered spike, predominating at 160-218 and 743-854. Compared with day 0, the breadth and depth of the Spike-specific TCR repertoire rose significantly after two doses of AZD1222.

The data were produced by immunoSEQ multiplex PCR, yet TCRdb's version contains in-frame clones alone and is incomplete. The sample consists of about 120,000 clones, around nine tenths of them appearing once. This clonotype originated in an adult in good health. The chain is built from TRBV28 and TRBJ1-1; D is perhaps TRBD1 (6 bases). The sample in question was peripheral blood, obtained on day 0 of AZD1222 vaccination. CDR3 protein: CASSRRQGAFF. For the CDR3, the DNA is TGTGCCAGCAGCCGTCGCCAGGGGGCTTTCTTT. The full variable domain, with the rest looked up from reference TRBV28 and TRBJ1-1, is DVKVTQSSRYLVKRTGEKVFLECVQDMDHENMFWYRQDPGLGLRLIYFSYDVKMKEKGDIPEGYSVSREKKERFSLILESASTNQTSMYLCASSRRQGAFFGQGTRLTVV.